The T cell receptor beta chain under discussion was sequenced for a study of PD-1 blockade in classical Hodgkin lymphoma. Study findings and constraints: Patients who responded completely had about the same baseline diversity as newly diagnosed patients. By cycle point C4D1, TCR diversity had risen significantly in CD4+ cells (but not CD8+ cells).

As to this clone: Its antigen is not identified.

The method was immunoSEQ multiplex PCR; TCRdb's version includes in-frame clones alone and lacks a portion of them. The sample yields about 84,000 clones, 89% seen once. CDR3 length: 15 residues. Germline V gives CDR1 SGDLS, CDR2 YYNGEE. Trimming removed 0 bases from V and 8 bases from J, with 14 bases in between. All patients relapsed after autologous stem cell transplantation, and brentuximab vedotin exposure varied. This TCR came from a human donor with classical Hodgkin lymphoma. The chain links TRBV9 to TRBJ1-4; the D gene is possibly TRBD1 (6 bases). The specimen was peripheral blood mononuclear cells (PBMCs), collected at baseline. CDR3 sequence reads: CASSVGTAKAEKLFF. The CDR3 nucleotides are TGTGCCAGCAGCGTAGGGACAGCAAAGGCAGAAAAACTGTTTTTT.